What follows is one T cell receptor beta chain and its context. Unmatched junction bases numbered 6, after V lost 0 bases and J lost 0 bases. This CDR3 contains 20 residues. Germline CDR1 and CDR2: ENHRY and SYGVKD. This record comes from a study of cytomegalovirus exposure and HLA in healthy donors. Overall study context: There were some 81 million unique TCRs (from HLA-typed donors) in an early data release.

The primer mix had 60 Vbeta and 13 Jbeta primers. This table comes from immunoSEQ multiplex PCR, and its TCRdb copy is limited to in-frame clones, with some not included. The sample holds about 67,000 clones; over 75% are singletons and the top ten take around 10%. Sequencing was carried out using PBMCs. This receptor was taken from a woman between 25 and 40 years old in good health and CMV-seropositive. The genes are TRBV10-3 and TRBJ2-3, with 16 bases fitting TRBD2. In nucleotides, the CDR3 is TGTGCCATCAGTGAGTCGGGACTAGCGGGAGGGTTGAGAAGCACAGATACGCAGTATTTT. It specifies CAISESGLAGGLRSTDTQYF.